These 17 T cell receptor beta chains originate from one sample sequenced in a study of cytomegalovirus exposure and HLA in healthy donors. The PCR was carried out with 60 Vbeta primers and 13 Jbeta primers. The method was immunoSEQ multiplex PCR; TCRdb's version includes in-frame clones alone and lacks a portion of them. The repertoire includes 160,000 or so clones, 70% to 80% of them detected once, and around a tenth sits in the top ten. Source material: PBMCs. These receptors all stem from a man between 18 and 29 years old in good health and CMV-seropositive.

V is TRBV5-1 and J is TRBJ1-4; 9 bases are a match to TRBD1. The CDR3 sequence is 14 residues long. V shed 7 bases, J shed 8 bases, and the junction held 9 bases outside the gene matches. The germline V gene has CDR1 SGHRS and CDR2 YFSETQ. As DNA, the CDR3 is TGCGCCAGCCAATTGGACAGGGGAGACGAAAAACTGTTTTTT. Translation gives CASQLDRGDEKLFF.

CDR3 amino acids: CASSLTASTDTQYF. CDR3 sequence (DNA): TGTGCCAGCAGCTTAACGGCCAGCACAGATACGCAGTATTTT. The rearrangement joins TRBV7-3 to TRBJ2-3; the D is unclear. V lost 0 bases and J lost 0, with 4 bases in between. Germline loops: CDR1 SGHTA, CDR2 FQGTGA. CDR3 length: 14 residues.

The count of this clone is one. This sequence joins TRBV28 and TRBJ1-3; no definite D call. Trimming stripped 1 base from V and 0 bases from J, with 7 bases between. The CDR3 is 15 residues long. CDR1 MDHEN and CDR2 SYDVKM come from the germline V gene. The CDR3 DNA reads TGTGCCAGCAGTTTATACATTGGCTCTGGAAACACCATATATTTT. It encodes CASSLYIGSGNTIYF.

CDR3 nucleotide sequence: TGTGCTAGTGGTCCGGGACTCACTGAAGCTTTCTTT. Protein: CASGPGLTEAFF. The genes are TRBV12-5 and TRBJ1-1, with a possible D match to TRBD1 (5 bases). Germline V gives CDR1 LGHNT, CDR2 FRNRAP. The CDR3 consists of 12 residues. The V end lost 5 bases, the J end lost 4 bases, and 8 bases lay between the germline ends.

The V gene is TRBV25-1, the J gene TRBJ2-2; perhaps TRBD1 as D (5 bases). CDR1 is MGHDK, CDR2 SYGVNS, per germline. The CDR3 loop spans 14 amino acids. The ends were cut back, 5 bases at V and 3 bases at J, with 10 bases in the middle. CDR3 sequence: CASSQGFDTGELFF. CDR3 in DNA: TGTGCCAGCAGTCAGGGATTCGACACCGGGGAGCTGTTTTTT.

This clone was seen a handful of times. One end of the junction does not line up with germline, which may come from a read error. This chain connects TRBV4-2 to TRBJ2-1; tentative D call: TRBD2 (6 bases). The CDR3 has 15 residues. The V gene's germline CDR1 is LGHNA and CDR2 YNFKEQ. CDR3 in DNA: TGTGCCAGCGGCCAAGGGTGGACTAACTACAATGAGCAGTTCTTC. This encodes CASGQGWTNYNEQFF.

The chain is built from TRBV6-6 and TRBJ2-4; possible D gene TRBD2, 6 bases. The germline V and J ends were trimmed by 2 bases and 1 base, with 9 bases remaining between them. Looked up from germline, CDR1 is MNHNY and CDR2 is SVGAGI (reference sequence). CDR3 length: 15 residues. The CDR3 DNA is TGTGCCAGCAGTTACACCCTAGCGGCCAAAAACATTCAGTACTTC. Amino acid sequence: CASSYTLAAKNIQYF.

This chain's CDR3 is CASLQGKGNQPQHF. The CDR3 bases are TGTGCCAGTCTACAGGGCAAGGGCAATCAGCCCCAGCATTTT. The chain is built from TRBV19 and TRBJ1-5, with D maybe TRBD1 (6 bases). This CDR3 region has 14 residues. The V gene's germline CDR1 is LNHDA and CDR2 SQIVND (reference sequence). V lost 8 bases and J lost 2, with 13 bases in between.

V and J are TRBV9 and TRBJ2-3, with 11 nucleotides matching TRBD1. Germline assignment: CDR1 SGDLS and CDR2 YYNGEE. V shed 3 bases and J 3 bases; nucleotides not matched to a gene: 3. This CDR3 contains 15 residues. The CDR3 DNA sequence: TGTGCCAGCAGCGAGGGGGACAGGGGGACAGATACGCAGTATTTT. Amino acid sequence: CASSEGDRGTDTQYF.

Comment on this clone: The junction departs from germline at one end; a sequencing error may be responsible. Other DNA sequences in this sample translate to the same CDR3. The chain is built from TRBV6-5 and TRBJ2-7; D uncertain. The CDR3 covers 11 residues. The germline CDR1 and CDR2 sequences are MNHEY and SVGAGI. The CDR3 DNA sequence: TGCGCCAGCAGTTCTACCTACGAGCAGTACTTC. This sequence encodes CASSSTYEQYF.

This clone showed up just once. This chain's CDR3 is CASQGTGSRGANVLTF. DNA for the CDR3: TGTGCCAGCCAAGGGACAGGATCTAGGGGGGCCAACGTCCTGACTTTC. The chain is built from TRBV19 and TRBJ2-6, with 8 bases fitting TRBD1. V was clipped by 9 bases and J by 4 bases; unmatched bases: 11. The germline V gene has CDR1 LNHDA and CDR2 SQIVND (reference sequence). The length of the CDR3 is 16 residues.

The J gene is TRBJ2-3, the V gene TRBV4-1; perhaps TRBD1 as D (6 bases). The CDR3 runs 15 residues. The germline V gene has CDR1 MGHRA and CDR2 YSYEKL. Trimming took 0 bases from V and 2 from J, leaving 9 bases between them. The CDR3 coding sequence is TGCGCCAGCAGCCAAGAGGGGGCCGCCACAGATACGCAGTATTTT. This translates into CASSQEGAATDTQYF.

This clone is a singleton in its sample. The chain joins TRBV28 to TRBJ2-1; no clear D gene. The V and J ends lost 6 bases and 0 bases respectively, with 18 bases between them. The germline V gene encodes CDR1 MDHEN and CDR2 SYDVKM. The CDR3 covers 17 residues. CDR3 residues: CASSLTAFSSSYNEQFF. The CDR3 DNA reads TGTGCCAGCAGCCTCACCGCCTTCTCGAGCTCCTACAATGAGCAGTTCTTC.

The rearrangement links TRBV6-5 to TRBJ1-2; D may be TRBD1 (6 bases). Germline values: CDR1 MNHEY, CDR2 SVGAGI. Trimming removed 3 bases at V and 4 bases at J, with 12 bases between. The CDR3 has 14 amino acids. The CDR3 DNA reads TGTGCCAGCAGTTATTCCGGGGGGCTCTATGGCTACACCTTC. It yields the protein CASSYSGGLYGYTF.

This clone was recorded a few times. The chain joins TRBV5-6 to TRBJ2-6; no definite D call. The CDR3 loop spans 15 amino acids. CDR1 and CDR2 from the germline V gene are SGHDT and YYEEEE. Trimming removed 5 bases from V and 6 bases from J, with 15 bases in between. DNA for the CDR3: TGTGCCAGCAGGGCTGGGCTCTATAAGGCCAACGTCCTGACTTTC. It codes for CASRAGLYKANVLTF.

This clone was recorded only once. The CDR3 nucleotides are TGTGCCAGCAGCCCCGGGACAGGGAAGCAGGCTTTCTTT. It is translated as CASSPGTGKQAFF. V gene TRBV6-5 combines with J gene TRBJ1-1; TRBD1 matches 9 bases. V lost 6 bases, J lost 11 bases, and 10 bases stayed unmatched. The CDR3 consists of 13 residues. The germline V gene encodes CDR1 MNHEY and CDR2 SVGAGI.

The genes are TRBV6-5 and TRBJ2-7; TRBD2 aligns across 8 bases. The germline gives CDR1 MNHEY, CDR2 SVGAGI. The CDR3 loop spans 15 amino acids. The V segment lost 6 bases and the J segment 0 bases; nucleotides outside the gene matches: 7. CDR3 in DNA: TGTGCCAGCAGCATACTAGCGGACCGCTCCTACGAGCAGTACTTC. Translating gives CASSILADRSYEQYF.